The entry that follows covers one T cell receptor (beta chain) sequence. The CDR3 runs 13 residues. V lost 5 bases and J lost 5; bases outside the gene matches: 3. Germline V gene sequence: CDR1 MDHEN, CDR2 SYDVKM. The sample comes from a study of blood T cell repertoires in COVID-19. For the study at large: Both acute and convalescent COVID-19 samples were obtained from the United States, Italy and Spain. From T cells, B-cell-depleted T cells, or PBMCs came the material, which was cDNA or gDNA.

TCRdb's copy holds only in-frame clones and misses some; the assay was immunoSEQ multiplex PCR. The sample yields 200,000 to 300,000 clones, 84% seen once. This TCR was sampled from a man aged 45-65 years with acute or convalescent COVID-19. The chain employs TRBV28 and TRBJ1-3; 7 nucleotides align to TRBD1. Material: peripheral blood. CDR3 nucleotides: TGTGCCAGCAGTCCGGACAGGAGAAACACCATATATTTT. This translates into CASSPDRRNTIYF.